Each of the 16 T cell receptor beta chains below was sequenced from the same sample in a study of shared clonotypes between healthy human individuals. Assay used: immunoSEQ multiplex PCR; TCRdb lists only in-frame clones, some missing. Here the sample spans approximately 1.5 million clones, 98% being singletons. The sample was naive CD4+ T cells sorted from blood. The subset: CD45RA+ positively selected. These receptor sequences come from a man aged 25-40 years in good health.

V usage is TRBV5-1 and J usage is TRBJ1-1; no clear D gene. Looked up from germline, CDR1 is SGHRS and CDR2 is YFSETQ. The germline V and J ends were trimmed by 2 bases and 2 bases, with 10 bases remaining between them. This CDR3 region has 14 residues. The CDR3 sequence: CASSLPGRNTEAFF. In nucleotides, the CDR3 is TGCGCCAGCAGCTTACCGGGGAGAAACACTGAAGCTTTCTTT.

The chain is built from TRBV19 and TRBJ1-5; no definite D call. Germline values: CDR1 LNHDA, CDR2 SQIVND (reference sequence). Trimming removed 5 bases from V and 2 bases from J, with 13 bases in between. The CDR3 consists of 15 residues. CDR3 bases: TGTGCCAGTAGTCCCCTTACAGTAGGCAATCAGCCCCAGCATTTT. It is translated as CASSPLTVGNQPQHF.

The chain employs TRBV5-1 and TRBJ1-1; tentative D call: TRBD1 (5 bases). CDR3 length equals 13 residues. Looked up from germline, CDR1 is SGHRS and CDR2 is YFSETQ. Trimming stripped 4 bases from V and 4 bases from J, with 11 bases between. The CDR3 region is CASSRDLSTEAFF. The CDR3 DNA sequence: TGCGCCAGCAGCCGGGACCTCAGCACTGAAGCTTTCTTT.

The genes are TRBV9 and TRBJ2-1; no definite D call. V gave up 3 bases and J gave up 7 bases, with 14 bases separating them. Per germline, CDR1 SGDLS and CDR2 YYNGEE. The CDR3 loop spans 14 amino acids. The CDR3 sequence: CASSAGPSFNEQFF. The CDR3 nucleotides are TGTGCCAGCAGCGCCGGGCCCTCCTTTAATGAGCAGTTCTTC. Together with reference TRBV9 and TRBJ2-1, the CDR3 gives the full variable domain: DSGVTQTPKHLITATGQRVTLRCSPRSGDLSVYWYQQSLDQGLQFLIQYYNGEERAKGNILERFSAQQFPDLHSELNLSSLELGDSALYFCASSAGPSFNEQFFGPGTRLTVL.

This chain uses TRBV28 with TRBJ2-1, with a possible D match to TRBD2 (5 bases). Trimming removed 8 bases from V and 10 bases from J, with 18 bases in between. Germline lookup yields CDR1 MDHEN and CDR2 SYDVKM. The CDR3 has 13 residues. The CDR3 DNA sequence: TGTGCCAGCGAAGCCTTGGGAGTCCGGGAGCAGTTCTTC. This encodes CASEALGVREQFF. The full variable domain, with the rest looked up from reference TRBV28 and TRBJ2-1, is DVKVTQSSRYLVKRTGEKVFLECVQDMDHENMFWYRQDPGLGLRLIYFSYDVKMKEKGDIPEGYSVSREKKERFSLILESASTNQTSMYLCASEALGVREQFFGPGTRLTVL.

The chain combines TRBV6-6 with TRBJ2-7, with D perhaps TRBD1 (6 bases). The ends were cut back, 1 base at V and 2 bases at J, with 12 bases in the middle. The CDR3 has 15 amino acids. Looked up from germline, CDR1 is MNHNY and CDR2 is SVGAGI (reference sequence). CDR3 sequence: CASSYWGPSPYEQYF. CDR3 nucleotide sequence: TGTGCCAGCAGTTACTGGGGGCCTTCCCCCTACGAGCAGTACTTC.

The chain recombines TRBV18 with TRBJ2-5, with no clear D. The ends were cut back, 1 base at V and 2 bases at J, with 8 bases in the middle. CDR3 length: 14 residues. Germline lookup yields CDR1 KGHSH and CDR2 LQKENI. This CDR3 is CASSPQKVQETQYF. CDR3 nucleotides: TGTGCCAGCTCACCACAAAAGGTTCAAGAGACCCAGTACTTC. Full variable domain (rest looked up from reference TRBV18 and TRBJ2-5): NAGVMQNPRHLVRRRGQEARLRCSPMKGHSHVYWYRQLPEEGLKFMVYLQKENIIDESGMPKERFSAEFPKEGPSILRIQQVVRGDSAAYFCASSPQKVQETQYFGPGTRLLVL.

The V and J genes are TRBV9 and TRBJ2-1; D ambiguous. V lost 4 bases and J 0 bases, leaving 14 bases between the germline ends. The CDR3 has 16 residues. Germline V lookup: CDR1 SGDLS, CDR2 YYNGEE. This CDR3 is CASSSRLVSSYNEQFF. The CDR3 DNA is TGTGCCAGCAGCTCCCGGCTGGTAAGCTCCTACAATGAGCAGTTCTTC.

The J gene is TRBJ1-4, the V gene TRBV28; no firm D call. This CDR3 is built from 15 residues. Germline CDR1 and CDR2: MDHEN and SYDVKM. V was clipped by 3 bases and J by 0 bases, with 8 bases between them. CDR3: CASSFLASTNEKLFF. The CDR3, as DNA: TGTGCCAGCAGTTTTCTGGCTTCAACTAATGAAAAACTGTTTTTT.

The chain couples TRBV19 to TRBJ2-1, with TRBD1 matching over 9 bases. The CDR3 is 13 residues long. V trimming: 5 bases; J trimming: 8 bases; junction bases outside the gene matches: 4. Germline V gives CDR1 LNHDA, CDR2 SQIVND (reference sequence). The CDR3: CASSGQGRDEQFF. The CDR3 bases are TGTGCCAGTAGTGGACAGGGGAGGGATGAGCAGTTCTTC.

The chain has TRBV7-9 and TRBJ2-7; 15 nucleotides align to TRBD2. J gave up 6 bases and V 5 bases, and 8 bases lay outside the gene matches. The CDR3 is made up of 16 amino acids. Per germline, CDR1 SEHNR and CDR2 FQNEAQ (reference sequence). Written as DNA, the CDR3 is TGTGCCAGCAGCCTCGGACTAGCGGGAGGGCGACCCGAGCAGTACTTC. Residues: CASSLGLAGGRPEQYF.

J is TRBJ2-5 and V is TRBV5-1; D may be TRBD1 (6 bases). Germline CDR1 is SGHRS and CDR2 is YFSETQ. V was clipped by 4 bases and J by 5 bases, with 12 bases between them. CDR3 length: 13 amino acids. CDR3 loop: CASSPQGGETQYF. DNA of the CDR3: TGCGCCAGCAGCCCCCAAGGGGGTGAGACCCAGTACTTC.

The V and J genes are TRBV10-1 and TRBJ2-2; D remains ambiguous. Germline CDR1 reads WNHNN; CDR2 reads SYGVQD (reference sequence). This CDR3 region has 15 residues. The V and J ends lost 3 bases and 3 bases respectively, with 11 bases between them. Here the CDR3 DNA reads TGCGCCAGCAGTGATATAGGTCGGGACACCGGGGAGCTGTTTTTT. Its protein product is CASSDIGRDTGELFF.

J is TRBJ1-2 and V is TRBV5-6; perhaps TRBD1 as D (6 bases). Germline V gene sequence: CDR1 SGHDT, CDR2 YYEEEE. This CDR3 spans 15 amino acids. The V and J ends lost 5 bases and 5 bases respectively, with 19 bases between them. CDR3 in amino acids: CASSLRGAPRYGYTF. The CDR3, as DNA: TGTGCCAGCAGTTTGAGGGGGGCGCCTAGGTATGGCTACACCTTC.

V gene TRBV28 combines with J gene TRBJ1-3, with 9 positions matching TRBD1. The CDR3 consists of 14 residues. Germline V gene sequence: CDR1 MDHEN, CDR2 SYDVKM. The junction had 10 bases not matched to a gene; V was cut back by 8 bases and J by 8 bases. The CDR3 loop is CASYLQGAPDTIYF. The CDR3 coding sequence is TGTGCCAGCTACCTACAGGGGGCACCGGACACCATATATTTT.

This chain connects TRBV28 to TRBJ2-1, with TRBD1 as a possible D gene (5 bases). Germline V gene data show CDR1 as MDHEN and CDR2 as SYDVKM. Trimming took 8 bases from V and 12 from J, leaving 11 bases between them. CDR3 length: 10 amino acids. CDR3 protein: CASGWGVQFF. The CDR3 DNA follows: TGTGCCAGCGGTTGGGGCGTGCAGTTCTTC.